Following are 13 T cell receptor beta chains from one sample sequenced in a study of CD8 T cells in ankylosing spondylitis. TCRdb reprocessed the 5' RACE reads with MiXCR, giving one entry per CDR3 protein. The table records 150,000 to 200,000 distinct CDR3 sequences, roughly 18% of them present only once. Sequencing was performed on blood, either unsorted or a sorted T cell fraction (not recorded which). The receptors derive from a male donor between 10 and 30 years old with ankylosing spondylitis or in good health (not recorded which).

This clonotype was counted many times. The chain couples TRBV30 to TRBJ1-2, with D possibly matching TRBD1 (5 bases). The V gene's germline CDR1 is GTSNPN and CDR2 SVGIG (reference sequence). The CDR3 length is 14 residues. V was trimmed by 2 bases and J by 4 bases, leaving 14 bases between them. As DNA, the CDR3 is TGTGCCTGGAGTCAAATGACAGTTAGCTATGGCTACACCTTC. Translation gives CAWSQMTVSYGYTF.

Many counts were recorded for this clonotype. V is TRBV5-5 and J is TRBJ2-7; D not certain. Trimming stripped 0 bases from V and 6 bases from J, with 7 bases between. CDR3 length: 12 residues. Germline V gene lookup returns CDR1 SGHKS and CDR2 YYEKEE (reference sequence). The CDR3 nucleotides read TGTGCCAGCAGCTTGGAGATCACCGAGCAGTACTTC. Encoded protein: CASSLEITEQYF.

To note about this clonotype: An end of the junction differs from the germline gene, which may be a read error. The gene calls are TRBV18 and TRBJ1-5; weak D call: TRBD1 (5 bases). This CDR3 is 13 amino acids long. Germline-derived CDR1 and CDR2 are KGHSH and LQKENI. The CDR3 DNA is TGTGCCAGCACACCAGGGTTAAATCAGCCCCAGCATTTT. Its protein is CASTPGLNQPQHF.

This rearrangement joins TRBV29-1 to TRBJ2-7; no definite D call. CDR3 size: 12 residues. Trimming pared 0 bases from V and 4 bases from J, leaving 7 bases between. Germline V CDR1 and CDR2: SQVTM, ANQGSEA. CDR3 region: CSVEDKDYEQYV. The DNA of the CDR3 is TGCAGCGTTGAAGATAAGGATTACGAGCAGTACGTC.

CDR3 residues: CASSPGTGATDTQYF. CDR3 sequence (DNA): TGTGCCAGCAGCCCCGGGACAGGGGCTACAGATACGCAGTATTTT. The V and J genes are TRBV11-3 and TRBJ2-3, with TRBD1 identical over 10 bases. Germline CDR1 and CDR2: SGHNT and YENEEA. After removal of 5 bases from V and 3 bases from J, the junction contained 5 bases not matched to a gene. The CDR3 covers 15 residues.

This clonotype was counted only a few times. V and J are TRBV30 and TRBJ2-1, with 7 nucleotides matching TRBD2. V shed 2 bases, J shed 4 bases, and the junction held 11 bases outside the gene matches. The germline gives CDR1 GTSNPN, CDR2 SVGIG (reference sequence). The CDR3 totals 16 residues. Written as DNA, the CDR3 is TGTGCCTGGAGTTACGACCGGGACTACCGTTACAATGAGCAGTTCTTC. It encodes CAWSYDRDYRYNEQFF.

In this sample, this clonotype turned up many times. The chain joins TRBV12-3 or TRBV12-4 to TRBJ2-2, with D maybe TRBD1 (6 bases). With 2 bases removed from V and 4 bases from J, the gap between germline ends came to 14 bases. This CDR3 is built from 16 residues. The CDR3 nucleotides are TGTGCCAGCAGTTTAATCCAGGGGTCGCGCACCGGGGAGCTGTTTTTT. It encodes CASSLIQGSRTGELFF.

This clonotype was observed a few times. The J gene is TRBJ2-1, the V gene TRBV12-3 or TRBV12-4; D gene ambiguous. V lost 3 bases, J lost 4 bases, and 7 bases lay in between. This CDR3 is 13 amino acids long. CDR3 in DNA: TGTGCCAGCAGTTTCCTACTTTACAATGAGCAGTTCTTC. Translated, it gives CASSFLLYNEQFF.

CDR3 residues: CSVLYSWYEQYF. The CDR3 DNA sequence: TGCAGCGTTTTGTACAGTTGGTACGAGCAGTACTTC. The chain employs TRBV29-1 and TRBJ2-7; D gene unclear. Deletions cut 5 bases from V and 4 bases from J, with 12 bases between. CDR1 is SQVTM and CDR2 is ANQGSEA in the germline V gene. There are 12 residues in the CDR3.

This clonotype appeared many times. The V gene is TRBV6-5, the J gene TRBJ2-2; 10 bases agree with TRBD1. CDR3 length: 16 amino acids. Germline values: CDR1 MNHEY, CDR2 SVGAGI. V gave up 2 bases and J gave up 5 bases; unmatched junction bases: 5. Here the CDR3 reads CASSYVGTGATGELFF. The CDR3, as DNA: TGTGCCAGCAGTTACGTCGGGACAGGGGCGACCGGGGAGCTGTTTTTT.

At least ten counts were recorded for this clonotype. The chain employs TRBV4-1 and TRBJ2-2; the D gene could be TRBD1 or TRBD2 (5 bases each). Trimming pared 1 base from V and 2 bases from J, leaving 17 bases between. The V gene's germline CDR1 is MGHRA and CDR2 YSYEKL. This CDR3 region has 18 residues. The CDR3: CASSQVLPGRFNTGELFF. CDR3 sequence (DNA): TGCGCCAGCAGCCAAGTTCTTCCGGGACGGTTTAACACCGGGGAGCTGTTTTTT.

This clonotype was recorded many times. This chain links TRBV5-1 with TRBJ2-3; 11 nucleotides agree with TRBD2. With V trimmed by 5 bases and J by 4 bases, 12 bases remained unmatched. Per the germline V gene, CDR1 is SGHRS and CDR2 is YFSETQ. The CDR3 totals 17 residues. CDR3 nucleotides: TGCGCCAGCAGACTGATTAGCGGGAGGGCCAAAGCAGATACGCAGTATTTT. The encoded protein is CASRLISGRAKADTQYF.

This clonotype was picked up many times. The chain employs TRBV12-3 or TRBV12-4 and TRBJ2-3; no clear D. The CDR3 runs to 14 residues. The V and J ends lost 7 bases and 1 base respectively, with 12 bases between them. CDR3 sequence (DNA): TGTGCCAGCAACAGCCTTGCAGGCACAGATACGCAGTATTTT. Amino acids: CASNSLAGTDTQYF.